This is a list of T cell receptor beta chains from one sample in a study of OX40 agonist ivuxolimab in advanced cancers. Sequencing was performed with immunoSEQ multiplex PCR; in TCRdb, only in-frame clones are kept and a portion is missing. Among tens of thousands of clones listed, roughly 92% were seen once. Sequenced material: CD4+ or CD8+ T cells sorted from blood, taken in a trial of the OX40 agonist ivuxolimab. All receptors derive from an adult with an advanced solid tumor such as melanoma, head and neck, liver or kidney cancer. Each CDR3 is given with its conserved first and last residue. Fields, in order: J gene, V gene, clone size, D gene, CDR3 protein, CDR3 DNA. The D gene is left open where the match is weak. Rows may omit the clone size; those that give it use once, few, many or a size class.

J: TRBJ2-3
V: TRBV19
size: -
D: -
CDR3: CASSIPGTTSTDTQYF
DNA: TGTGCCAGTAGTATCCCCGGGACAACTAGCACAGATACGCAGTATTTT

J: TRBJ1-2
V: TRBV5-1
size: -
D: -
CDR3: CASSLTGGSYGYTF
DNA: TGCGCCAGCAGCTTGACCGGGGGCAGCTATGGCTACACCTTC

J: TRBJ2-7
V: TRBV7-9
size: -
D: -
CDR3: CASSLGDSSYEQYF
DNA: TGTGCCAGCAGCTTGGGGGATAGCTCCTACGAGCAGTACTTC

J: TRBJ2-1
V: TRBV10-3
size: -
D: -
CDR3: CAISEPSISSYNEQFF
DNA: TGTGCCATCAGTGAGCCTAGCATAAGCTCCTACAATGAGCAGTTCTTC

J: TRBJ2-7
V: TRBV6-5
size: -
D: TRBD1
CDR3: CASSYGTGNYEQYF
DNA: TGTGCCAGCAGTTACGGGACAGGGAATTACGAGCAGTACTTC

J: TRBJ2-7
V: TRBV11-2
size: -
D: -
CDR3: CASSPSYYEQYF
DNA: TGTGCCAGCAGCCCCAGTTACTACGAGCAGTACTTC

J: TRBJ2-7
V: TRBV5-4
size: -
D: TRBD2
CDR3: CASSLAAIAGAPTYEQYF
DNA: TGTGCCAGCAGCTTGGCCGCGATAGCGGGGGCTCCAACCTACGAGCAGTACTTC

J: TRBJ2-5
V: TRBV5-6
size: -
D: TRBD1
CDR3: CASSLGQGETQYF
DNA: TGTGCCAGCAGCTTGGGACAGGGGGAGACCCAGTACTTC

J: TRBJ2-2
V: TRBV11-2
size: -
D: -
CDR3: CASSLGVGGVMAGELFF
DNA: TGTGCCAGCAGCTTAGGGGTCGGCGGGGTTATGGCCGGGGAGCTGTTTTTT

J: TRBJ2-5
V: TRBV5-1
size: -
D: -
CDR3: CASSLTQGMREQYF
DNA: TGCGCCAGCAGCTTGACACAGGGAATGAGGGAGCAGTACTTC

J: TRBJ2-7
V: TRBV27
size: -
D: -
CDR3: CASSLGSGYSYEQYF
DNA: TGTGCCAGCAGTTTAGGCTCAGGTTACTCCTACGAGCAGTACTTC

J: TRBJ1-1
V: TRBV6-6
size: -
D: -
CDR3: CASSYSWPTEAFF
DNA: TGTGCCAGCAGTTACTCTTGGCCGACTGAAGCTTTCTTT

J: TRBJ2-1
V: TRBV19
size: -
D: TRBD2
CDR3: CASSIFGGSGHYEQFF
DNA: TGTGCCAGTAGTATTTTCGGGGGTAGCGGGCACTATGAGCAGTTCTTC

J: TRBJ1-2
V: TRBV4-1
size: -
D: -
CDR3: CASNQEGGDGYTF
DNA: TGCGCCAGCAACCAAGAGGGAGGGGATGGCTACACCTTC

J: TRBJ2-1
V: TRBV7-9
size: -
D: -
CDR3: CASSFGGYNEQFF
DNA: TGTGCCAGCAGCTTTGGCGGTTACAATGAGCAGTTCTTC

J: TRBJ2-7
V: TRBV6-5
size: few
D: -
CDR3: CASSYGLTYEQYF
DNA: TGTGCCAGCAGTTACGGGTTGACCTACGAGCAGTACTTC

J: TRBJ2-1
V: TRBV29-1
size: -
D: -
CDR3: CSVEPGDPYNEQFF
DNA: TGCAGCGTTGAACCGGGGGATCCTTACAATGAGCAGTTCTTC

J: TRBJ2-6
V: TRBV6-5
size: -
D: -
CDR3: CASSYSGGSGANVLTF
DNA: TGTGCCAGCAGTTACTCAGGGGGCTCTGGGGCCAACGTCCTGACTTTC

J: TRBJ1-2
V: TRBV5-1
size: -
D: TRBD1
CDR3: CASSLRTGGNLDYGYTF
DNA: TGCGCCAGCAGCCTTCGGACAGGGGGCAATCTCGACTATGGCTACACCTTC

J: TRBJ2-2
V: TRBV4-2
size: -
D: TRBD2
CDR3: CASSSRIGTSGPITGELFF
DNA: TGTGCCAGCAGCTCAAGAATTGGGACTAGCGGGCCGATCACCGGGGAGCTGTTTTTT

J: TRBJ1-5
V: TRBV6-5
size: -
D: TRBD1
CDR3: CASSYGRDRQNQPQHF
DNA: TGTGCCAGCAGTTACGGCCGGGACAGGCAAAATCAGCCCCAGCATTTT

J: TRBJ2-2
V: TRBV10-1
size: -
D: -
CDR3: CASSESGGELFF
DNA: TGCGCCAGCAGTGAGTCAGGCGGGGAGCTGTTTTTT

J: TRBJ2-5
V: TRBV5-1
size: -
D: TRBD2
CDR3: CASSLGLAGETQYF
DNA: TGTGCCAGCAGCTTGGGACTAGCGGGAGAGACCCAGTACTTC

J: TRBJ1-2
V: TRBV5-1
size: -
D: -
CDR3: CASSLGEAGYTF
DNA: TGCGCCAGCAGCTTGGGAGAGGCAGGCTACACCTTC

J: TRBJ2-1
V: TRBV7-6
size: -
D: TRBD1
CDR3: CASSLAQGTGNEQFF
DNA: TGTGCCAGCAGCTTAGCGCAGGGGACAGGCAATGAGCAGTTCTTC

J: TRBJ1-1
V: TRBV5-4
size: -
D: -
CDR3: CASSLGSGTGLSEAFF
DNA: TGTGCCAGCAGCTTGGGATCAGGGACGGGGCTCTCTGAAGCTTTCTTT

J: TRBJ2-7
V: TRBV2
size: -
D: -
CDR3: CASSENEPGRYF
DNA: TGTGCCAGCAGTGAAAATGAACCCGGGAGGTACTTC

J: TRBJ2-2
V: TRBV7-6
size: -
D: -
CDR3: CASSLREDGREANTGELFF
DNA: TGTGCCAGCAGCTTAAGAGAGGACGGACGAGAAGCGAACACCGGGGAGCTGTTTTTT

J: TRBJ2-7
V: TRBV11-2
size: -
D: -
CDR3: CASSLEGGSYEQYF
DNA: TGTGCCAGCAGCTTAGAGGGGGGCTCCTACGAGCAGTACTTC

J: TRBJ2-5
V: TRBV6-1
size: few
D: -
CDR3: CASSEYPPGEETQYF
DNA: TGTGCCAGCAGTGAATACCCCCCAGGGGAAGAGACCCAGTACTTC

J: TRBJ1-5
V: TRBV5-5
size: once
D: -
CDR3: CASSLPGLGQPQHF
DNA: TGTGCCAGCAGCTTGCCGGGACTGGGGCAGCCCCAGCATTTT

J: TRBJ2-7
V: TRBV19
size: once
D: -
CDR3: CASSFTEVPYEQYF
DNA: TGTGCCAGTAGTTTTACAGAGGTCCCCTACGAGCAGTACTTC

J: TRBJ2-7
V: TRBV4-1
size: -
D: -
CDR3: CASSQDFPGTYEQYF
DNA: TGCGCCAGCAGCCAAGATTTTCCGGGAACCTACGAGCAGTACTTC

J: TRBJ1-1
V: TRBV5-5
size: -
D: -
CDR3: CASSPGVGTEAFF
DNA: TGTGCCAGCAGCCCCGGCGTGGGCACTGAAGCTTTCTTT